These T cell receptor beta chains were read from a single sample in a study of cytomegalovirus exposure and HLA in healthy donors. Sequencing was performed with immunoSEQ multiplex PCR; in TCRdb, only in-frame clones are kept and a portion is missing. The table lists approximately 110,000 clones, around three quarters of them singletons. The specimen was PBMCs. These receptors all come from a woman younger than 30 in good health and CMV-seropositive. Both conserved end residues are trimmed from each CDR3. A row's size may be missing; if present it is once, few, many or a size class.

CDR3aa: ASSPTPPGGKTQY
abundance: -
v_gene: TRBV27
j_gene: TRBJ2-5
len: 13

CDR3aa: ASSETGGIGNTIY
abundance: -
v_gene: TRBV2
j_gene: TRBJ1-3
len: 13

CDR3aa: ASRGGGETQY
abundance: -
v_gene: TRBV28
j_gene: TRBJ2-5
len: 10

CDR3aa: ASRGGQGPREQY
abundance: -
v_gene: TRBV2
j_gene: TRBJ2-7
len: 12

CDR3aa: ASSPPLSQGAGYGYT
abundance: -
v_gene: TRBV18
j_gene: TRBJ1-2
len: 15

CDR3aa: ASSQAGGAQPYEQY
abundance: -
v_gene: TRBV4-1
j_gene: TRBJ2-7
len: 14

CDR3aa: ASSQQGLGANVLT
abundance: -
v_gene: TRBV7-9
j_gene: TRBJ2-6
len: 13

CDR3aa: ASSADSYSYGYT
abundance: -
v_gene: TRBV6-4
j_gene: TRBJ1-2
len: 12

CDR3aa: ASSERGLREQY
abundance: -
v_gene: TRBV6-1
j_gene: TRBJ2-7
len: 11

CDR3aa: ASSLGQGDYGYT
abundance: few
v_gene: TRBV19
j_gene: TRBJ1-2
len: 12

CDR3aa: DSSPQLLNTEAF
abundance: -
v_gene: TRBV11-2
j_gene: TRBJ1-1
len: 12

CDR3aa: AWSRTGELF
abundance: -
v_gene: TRBV30
j_gene: TRBJ2-2
len: 9

CDR3aa: ASNSGNYGYT
abundance: -
v_gene: TRBV28
j_gene: TRBJ1-2
len: 10

CDR3aa: ASSLEGRGYT
abundance: few
v_gene: TRBV11-2
j_gene: TRBJ1-2
len: 10

CDR3aa: ASSASWGREKLF
abundance: -
v_gene: TRBV19
j_gene: TRBJ1-4
len: 12

CDR3aa: ASSILGFTAGNEQF
abundance: few
v_gene: TRBV19
j_gene: TRBJ2-1
len: 14

CDR3aa: ASRTGSYDTEAF
abundance: -
v_gene: TRBV28
j_gene: TRBJ1-1
len: 12

CDR3aa: ARKAGGSDTQY
abundance: -
v_gene: TRBV2
j_gene: TRBJ2-3
len: 11

CDR3aa: ASSVERQVRQPQH
abundance: -
v_gene: TRBV19
j_gene: TRBJ1-5
len: 13

CDR3aa: ASSPRGGEQY
abundance: -
v_gene: TRBV5-6
j_gene: TRBJ2-7
len: 10

CDR3aa: ASSLYRGRDYNEQF
abundance: -
v_gene: TRBV7-8
j_gene: TRBJ2-1
len: 14

CDR3aa: ASSISGPKFYNEQF
abundance: once
v_gene: TRBV19
j_gene: TRBJ2-1
len: 14

CDR3aa: AISWGVHEKLF
abundance: -
v_gene: TRBV10-3
j_gene: TRBJ1-4
len: 11

CDR3aa: ASSPSFTYNEKLF
abundance: -
v_gene: TRBV4-1
j_gene: TRBJ1-4
len: 13

CDR3aa: ASRRTGQDLYEQY
abundance: few
v_gene: TRBV2
j_gene: TRBJ2-7
len: 13

CDR3aa: ASSRPGLAGNEQY
abundance: -
v_gene: TRBV11-1
j_gene: TRBJ2-7
len: 13

CDR3aa: ASSFRQGHMRTEAF
abundance: -
v_gene: TRBV6-5
j_gene: TRBJ1-1
len: 14

CDR3aa: ASSRDGGRGEPQH
abundance: -
v_gene: TRBV5-4
j_gene: TRBJ1-5
len: 13

CDR3aa: ASIGGGGPTEAF
abundance: -
v_gene: TRBV2
j_gene: TRBJ1-1
len: 12

CDR3aa: ASSYRSSSYEQY
abundance: -
v_gene: TRBV2
j_gene: TRBJ2-7
len: 12

CDR3aa: ASSYSLTGGTGELF
abundance: -
v_gene: TRBV7-6
j_gene: TRBJ2-2
len: 14

CDR3aa: ASSLQTGTARYEQY
abundance: -
v_gene: TRBV27
j_gene: TRBJ2-7
len: 14

CDR3aa: ASSYVGGRPEETQY
abundance: -
v_gene: TRBV6-5
j_gene: TRBJ2-5
len: 14

CDR3aa: ASSRLGAPEQF
abundance: -
v_gene: TRBV6-5
j_gene: TRBJ2-1
len: 11

CDR3aa: ASSLRGDRGHYEQY
abundance: -
v_gene: TRBV7-2
j_gene: TRBJ2-7
len: 14